The source of this TCR beta chain is a study of T cells in Graves' hyperthyroidism and ophthalmopathy. RNA transcripts served as the template for amplifying TCR beta CDR3 regions. During a first-round RT-PCR of the TCR CDR3, the HTBI primer set was used. A single record per CDR3 protein comes from TCRdb applying MiXCR to the multiplex PCR reads. Of more than 350,000 distinct CDR3 sequences listed, roughly 15% are singletons. Enrolled ophthalmopathy patients presented with a Clinical Activity Score of at least 3, a NOSPECS grade of at least 4, and disease duration under 3 months. Those patients with uncontrolled infection, other autoimmune disease, pregnancy or lactation were excluded. The CDR3 length is 11 residues. Trimming stripped 8 bases from V and 4 bases from J, with 9 bases between. Germline CDR1 ENHRY, CDR2 SYGVKD. Study-wide points: Most thyroid-expanded clonotypes above 0.001 were also found in blood. Prediction of ophthalmopathy progression came a median approximately 6.5 months pre-onset.

In this sample, this clonotype turned up many times. Its target is unknown. This receptor was obtained from a woman aged 60-70 years with Graves' ophthalmopathy. Sequencing was done on a sample of blood. The chain employs TRBV10-3 and TRBJ2-7, with D unclear. CDR3 loop: CAIGYGYEQYF. The CDR3 DNA reads TGTGCCATCGGGTACGGGTACGAGCAGTACTTC.